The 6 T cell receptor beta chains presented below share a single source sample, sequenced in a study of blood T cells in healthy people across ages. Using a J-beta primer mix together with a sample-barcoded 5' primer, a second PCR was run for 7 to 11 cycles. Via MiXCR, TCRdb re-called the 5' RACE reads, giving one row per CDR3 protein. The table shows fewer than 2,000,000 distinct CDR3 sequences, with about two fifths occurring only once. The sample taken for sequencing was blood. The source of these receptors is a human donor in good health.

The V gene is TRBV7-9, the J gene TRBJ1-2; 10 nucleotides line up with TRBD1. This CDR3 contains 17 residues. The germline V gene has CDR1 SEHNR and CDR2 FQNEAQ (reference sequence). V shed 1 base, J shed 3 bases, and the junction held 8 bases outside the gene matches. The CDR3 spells CASSLGDRGPMDYGYTF. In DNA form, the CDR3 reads TGTGCCAGCAGCTTAGGGGACAGGGGTCCCATGGACTATGGCTACACCTTC.

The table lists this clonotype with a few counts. The DNA for the CDR3 is TGTGCCAGCAGCTTAGTCGCCAGAAATCAGCCCCAGCATTTT. This sequence encodes CASSLVARNQPQHF. This chain joins TRBV7-2 and TRBJ1-5; no reliable D call. With 1 base removed from V and 4 bases from J, the gap between germline ends came to 8 bases. CDR1 is SGHTA and CDR2 is FQGNSA in the germline V gene. The CDR3 length is 14 residues.

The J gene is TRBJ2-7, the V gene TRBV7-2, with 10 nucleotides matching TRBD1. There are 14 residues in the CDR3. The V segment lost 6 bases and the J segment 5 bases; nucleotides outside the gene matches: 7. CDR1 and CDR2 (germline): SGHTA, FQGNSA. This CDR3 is CASSRDRGGHEQYF. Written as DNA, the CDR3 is TGTGCCAGCAGTAGGGACAGGGGCGGGCACGAGCAGTACTTC.

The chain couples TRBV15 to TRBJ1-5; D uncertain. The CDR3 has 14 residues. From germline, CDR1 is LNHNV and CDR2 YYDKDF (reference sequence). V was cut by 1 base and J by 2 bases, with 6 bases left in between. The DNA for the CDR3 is TGTGCCACCAGCAGAGCAAGGGGCAATCAGCCCCAGCATTTT. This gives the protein CATSRARGNQPQHF.

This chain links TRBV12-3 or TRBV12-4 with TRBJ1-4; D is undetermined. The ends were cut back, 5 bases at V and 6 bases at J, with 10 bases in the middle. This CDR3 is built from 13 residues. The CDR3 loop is CASSLQSHEKLFF. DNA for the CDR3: TGTGCCAGCAGTCTACAGAGTCATGAAAAACTGTTTTTT.

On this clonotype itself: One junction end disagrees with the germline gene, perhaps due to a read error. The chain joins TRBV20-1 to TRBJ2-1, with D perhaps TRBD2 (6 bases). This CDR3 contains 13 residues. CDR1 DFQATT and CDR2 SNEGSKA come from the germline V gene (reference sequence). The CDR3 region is CSALVGGYNDQFF. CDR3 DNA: TGCAGTGCTCTTGTTGGGGGGTACAATGACCAGTTCTTC.